The subject of this entry is one T cell receptor beta chain. The antigen is undetermined. Looked up from germline, CDR1 is SGHAT and CDR2 is FQNNGV. The CDR3 is made up of 17 amino acids. TCRdb re-called the 5' RACE reads, yielding one record per CDR3 amino acid sequence without DNA. The sample table sets out some 390,000 distinct CDR3 sequences. This sample was included in a study of T cells expressing NK-cell markers. Regarding the study as a whole: The CD3+CD56-NKG2C+ fraction of a few donors was likewise dominated by these clonotypes.

The receptor comes from a woman aged 45 to 65 in good health. The sample was blood T cells: a sorted CD56 or NKG2C T cell subset, CD4+ or CD8+ T cells, or bulk PBMC T cells (not recorded which). The rearrangement links TRBV11-2 to TRBJ2-2. The CDR3: CASSSTGGAIDTGELFF.